The 21 T cell receptor beta chains presented below share a single source sample, sequenced in a study of T cells in women clearing cervical HPV infection. The assay was immunoSEQ multiplex PCR, and TCRdb's table has in-frame clones only and misses some. The sample table sets out approximately 52,000 clones. Input material: blood buffy coat. These receptors originate from a woman aged 18-69 years with a cervical HPV16 infection that either progressed to CIN3+ or cleared (not recorded which).

As regards this clone: Sequencing ends 3 residues short of the CDR3 end; the germline J gene provides the rest. The genes are TRBV7-9 and TRBJ1-2, with TRBD1 as a possible D gene (5 bases). The CDR3 has 15 residues. CDR1 and CDR2 from the germline V gene are SEHNR and FQNEAQ (reference sequence). The V gene lost 3 bases and the J gene lost 7 bases, with 18 bases spanning the gap. The CDR3 here is CASSFSGILKSGYTF. CDR3 bases read: TGTGCCAGCAGCTTTTCAGGGATTCTAAAGAGTGGC.

Worth noting for this clone: Read data end 3 residues before the CDR3 end; the end is taken from the germline J gene. This sequence joins TRBV5-1 and TRBJ2-1; D is undetermined. Trimming shortened V by 0 bases and J by 9 bases, and 13 bases separated the two germline ends. Germline CDR1 SGHRS, CDR2 YFSETQ. This CDR3 is 14 amino acids long. The CDR3 loop is CASSLGTVRAEQFF. Partial CDR3 DNA: TGCGCCAGCAGCTTGGGCACGGTACGCGCTGAG.

A word on this clone: The CDR3 is cut off 3 residues early in the read; its end comes from the germline J gene. The rearrangement uses TRBV12-3 or TRBV12-4 and TRBJ2-1; TRBD2 matches at 13 bases. The CDR3 length is 15 residues. The trim removed 6 bases at V and 7 bases at J, leaving 6 bases unmatched. The part of the CDR3 DNA that was read is TGTGCCAGCAGAGAGACTAGCGGGAGGCGGAATGAG. It yields the protein CASRETSGRRNE. The full CDR3 protein reads CASRETSGRRNEQFF.

As concerns this clone: The CDR3 goes on 3 residues after the read ends, and that part is filled in from the germline J gene. The chain has TRBV14 and TRBJ1-4; the D gene is possibly TRBD1 (5 bases). Germline CDR1 reads SGHDN; CDR2 reads FVKESK. V shed 0 bases and J shed 6 bases, with 11 bases lying between them. CDR3 length: 15 amino acids. CDR3 residues: CASSQDRVIDEKLFF. The CDR3 DNA, read in part, is TGTGCCAGCAGCCAAGACAGGGTAATAGATGAAAAA.

Worth noting for this clone: The read terminates 3 residues ahead of where the CDR3 ends, so the germline J gene completes it. J is TRBJ1-5 and V is TRBV20-1; 9 bases line up with TRBD1. With 6 bases clipped from V and 8 bases from J, the junction kept 14 bases outside the gene matches. The germline CDR1 and CDR2 sequences are DFQATT and SNEGSKA (reference sequence). This CDR3 is 15 amino acids long. The part of the CDR3 DNA that was read is TGCAGTGCAATGGACAGGGGAAAACAAGGTAAGCCC. Translation gives CSAMDRGKQGKP. In full, the CDR3 is CSAMDRGKQGKPQHF.

Notes on this clone: The CDR3 end lies 3 residues beyond the end of the read and is filled in from the germline J gene. The chain links TRBV11-2 to TRBJ2-7; D uncertain. V lost 0 bases to trimming and J lost 6 bases, with 9 bases between them. The length of the CDR3 is 13 residues. From germline, CDR1 is SGHAT and CDR2 FQNNGV. The CDR3 here is CASSLEYQSEQYF. The covered CDR3 bases are TGTGCCAGCAGCTTAGAGTACCAGAGCGAG.

On this clone: From the germline J gene comes the end of the CDR3, since the read stops 3 residues before it. The chain uses TRBV18 and TRBJ1-1; D is uncertain. The CDR3 spans 12 residues. Germline values: CDR1 KGHSH, CDR2 LQKENI. V dropped 8 bases and J dropped 0 bases, with 7 bases sitting between them. The part of the CDR3 DNA that was read is TGTGCCAGCCTAATCATGAACACTGAA. Its translation: CASLIMNTE. The CDR3 in its entirety is CASLIMNTEAFF.

Partial CDR3 DNA: TGCAGTGCTAGCCCCCTAGCGGGAGTTTCAGATACG. Amino acid sequence: CSASPLAGVSDT. The entire CDR3 reads CSASPLAGVSDTQYF. This rearrangement joins TRBV20-1 to TRBJ2-3; TRBD2 matches 10 bases. The read ends 3 residues shy of where the CDR3 ends; the end is completed using the germline J gene. Germline CDR1 reads DFQATT; CDR2 reads SNEGSKA (reference sequence). The CDR3 covers 15 residues. The V segment lost 3 bases and the J segment 4 bases; nucleotides outside the gene matches: 7.

A word on this clone: The sequence runs out 3 residues before the end of the CDR3; the remainder is reconstructed from the germline J gene. V usage is TRBV5-1 and J usage is TRBJ1-4; no reliable D call. Germline-derived CDR1 and CDR2 are SGHRS and YFSETQ. Trimming pared 1 base from V and 7 bases from J, leaving 11 bases between. This CDR3 is built from 14 residues. The part of the CDR3 DNA that was read is TGCGCCAGCAGCTTGCAGGATGTGGGTGAAAAA. As protein: CASSLQDVGEK. The full-length CDR3 reads as CASSLQDVGEKLFF.

Details on this clone: The read gets to within 3 residues of the CDR3 end, and the germline J gene fills in the rest. This sequence joins TRBV7-2 and TRBJ1-2; D is unclear. The ends were cut back, 6 bases at V and 2 bases at J, with 7 bases in the middle. The CDR3 extends over 12 amino acids. CDR1 and CDR2 from the germline V gene are SGHTA and FQGNSA. CDR3 amino acids: CASSAVNYGYTF. CDR3 DNA (partial): TGTGCCAGCAGTGCGGTCAACTATGGC.

Turning to this clone: The sequenced fragment ends 3 residues before the CDR3 boundary, so the rest is inferred from the germline J gene. This chain joins TRBV5-1 and TRBJ1-1; a possible D gene is TRBD1 (5 bases). Germline CDR1 SGHRS, CDR2 YFSETQ. V was pared by 4 bases and J by 0 bases, with 10 bases between. The length of the CDR3 is 14 residues. CDR3 DNA (partial): TGCGCCAGCAGCCCAGCGGGGGTGAACACTGAA. Residues: CASSPAGVNTE. The full CDR3 protein reads CASSPAGVNTEAFF. Complete variable domain (other parts from reference TRBV5-1 and TRBJ1-1): KAGVTQTPRYLIKTRGQQVTLSCSPISGHRSVSWYQQTPGQGLQFLFEYFSETQRNKGNFPGRFSGRQFSNSRSEMNVSTLELGDSALYLCASSPAGVNTEAFFGQGTRLTVV.

Remarks on this clone: The read ends 3 residues before the CDR3 terminus; that terminus is restored from the germline J gene. This chain uses TRBV6-2 or TRBV6-3 with TRBJ1-1; 7 bases align to TRBD1. V was pared by 4 bases and J by 4 bases, with 9 bases of the junction left unmatched. CDR1 and CDR2 from the germline V gene are MNHEY and SVGEGT. The CDR3 spans 15 residues. CDR3 region: CASSFAPNRGTEAFF. Incomplete CDR3 DNA: TGTGCCAGCAGTTTCGCACCCAACAGGGGCACTGAA.

For this clone: Read coverage stops 3 residues before the CDR3 terminus; the germline J gene supplies the remainder. The chain combines TRBV7-2 with TRBJ1-2; possibly TRBD1 for D (6 bases). The CDR3 is 12 residues long. Germline V gene sequence: CDR1 SGHTA, CDR2 FQGNSA. Deletions cut 10 bases from V and 4 bases from J, with 13 bases between. The CDR3 loop is CATNRETYGYTF. The CDR3 DNA, read in part, is TGTGCCACCAACAGGGAAACCTATGGC.

Remarks on this clone: The missing CDR3 end, 3 residues past where the read stops, is filled in from the germline J gene. The chain carries TRBV12-5 and TRBJ2-6; the match to TRBD1 covers 8 bases. The ends lost 6 bases at V and 1 base at J; junction bases unmatched: 8. The CDR3 has 17 residues. The germline V gene has CDR1 LGHNT and CDR2 FRNRAP. The CDR3 protein is CASGPGQGYSGANVLTF. The sequenced CDR3 bases are TGTGCTAGTGGACCAGGACAGGGTTATTCTGGGGCCAACGTC.

For this clone: The read halts 3 residues ahead of the CDR3 end, with the missing end drawn from the germline J gene. V is TRBV19 and J is TRBJ1-1; TRBD1 matches 8 bases. The germline CDR1 and CDR2 sequences are LNHDA and SQIVND (reference sequence). There are 15 residues in the CDR3. V lost 4 bases, J lost 2 bases, and 6 bases stayed unmatched. The CDR3 DNA, read in part, is TGTGCCAGTAGTACTCCCGGACAGGGTAACACTGAA. It yields the protein CASSTPGQGNTE. The whole CDR3 sequence reads CASSTPGQGNTEAFF.

With regard to this clone: Read coverage stops 3 residues before the CDR3 terminus; the germline J gene supplies the remainder. The chain couples TRBV7-8 to TRBJ2-1; 10 bases are shared with TRBD2. V lost 5 bases and J lost 1; bases outside the gene matches: 8. The CDR3 consists of 17 residues. Germline V lookup: CDR1 SGHVS, CDR2 FQNEAQ. The CDR3 loop is CASSGPSSGGSYNEQFF. The CDR3 bases that were read are TGTGCCAGCAGCGGTCCCTCTAGCGGGGGATCCTACAATGAG.

As concerns this clone: The read terminates 3 residues before the CDR3 end, so the remaining end is supplied by the germline J gene. V gene TRBV7-9 combines with J gene TRBJ1-4, with D possibly TRBD1 on 6 matching bases. This CDR3 region has 13 residues. With 10 bases removed from V and 3 bases from J, the gap between germline ends came to 12 bases. Germline CDR1 SEHNR, CDR2 FQNEAQ (reference sequence). The CDR3 bases that were read are TGTGCCACCTCCGGGACACCTAATGAAAAA. It yields the protein CATSGTPNEK. The CDR3 in its entirety is CATSGTPNEKLFF. Full variable domain (missing parts from reference TRBV7-9 and TRBJ1-4): DTGVSQNPRHKITKRGQNVTFRCDPISEHNRLYWYRQTLGQGPEFLTYFQNEAQLEKSRLLSDRFSAERPKGSFSTLEIQRTEQGDSAMYLCATSGTPNEKLFFGSGTQLSVL.

With regard to this clone: From the germline J gene comes the end of the CDR3, since the read stops 3 residues before it. The rearrangement links TRBV6-2 or TRBV6-3 to TRBJ2-1; D is possibly TRBD2 (5 bases). This CDR3 is 17 amino acids long. The germline gives CDR1 MNHEY, CDR2 SVGEGT. Trimming removed 5 bases from V and 1 base from J, with 18 bases in between. CDR3 loop: CASSPLRVARSYNEQFF. Partial CDR3 DNA: TGTGCCAGCAGTCCCTTAAGGGTAGCGAGGTCCTACAATGAG.

With regard to this clone: The read is 3 residues too short to cover the CDR3 end, so that end is filled in from the germline J gene. The chain employs TRBV5-1 and TRBJ2-2; D perhaps matches TRBD1 (7 bases). Trimming removed 5 bases from V and 2 bases from J, with 10 bases in between. The germline CDR1 and CDR2 sequences are SGHRS and YFSETQ. The CDR3 has 14 amino acids. The CDR3 DNA, read in part, is TGCGCCAGCAGGCGGGACAGAAACACCGGGGAG. Translated: CASRRDRNTGE. The whole CDR3 reads CASRRDRNTGELFF.

The sequenced CDR3 bases are TGCAGTGCGGGGGGGCACGGGCAGCCC. Amino acid sequence: CSAGGHGQP. The full CDR3 reads CSAGGHGQPQHF. The genes are TRBV20-1 and TRBJ1-5, with D possibly being TRBD1 (6 bases). The CDR3 is cut off 3 residues early in the read; its end comes from the germline J gene. The CDR3 runs to 12 residues. Between the trimmed V and J ends, which lost 6 bases and 7 bases, there was a span of 13 bases. The V gene's germline CDR1 is DFQATT and CDR2 SNEGSKA (reference sequence).

On this clone: The observed sequence ends 3 residues before the CDR3 terminus, with the missing tail filled in from the germline J gene. The chain couples TRBV6-8 to TRBJ2-3; the match to TRBD2 covers 8 bases. Germline V gene lookup returns CDR1 MNHGY and CDR2 SAAAGT. This CDR3 region has 13 residues. The J segment lost 6 bases and the V segment lost 10 bases, leaving 9 bases of the junction unmatched. The DNA read from the CDR3 is TGTGCCATCGACCGGGGGGGAGGGGATACG. Protein: CAIDRGGGDT. The whole CDR3 sequence reads CAIDRGGGDTQYF.